This entry concerns a single T cell receptor (beta chain). Here immunoSEQ multiplex PCR was the method, and the copy in TCRdb shows in-frame clones only, minus some. The repertoire includes 9,500 to 15,000 clones, 82% of them detected once, and approximately 8% sits in the top ten. Treatment reported: randomized to nivolumab then ipilimumab (arm A) or the reverse (arm B). None of the patients previously received DNA-damaging chemotherapy. From thawed PBMCs, live CD3+CD8+ cells negative for CD19 and CD56 were sorted. The CDR3 is 14 residues long. Germline V gene data show CDR1 as LNHNV and CDR2 as YYDKDF (reference sequence). The V and J ends lost 3 bases and 2 bases, in that order; junction bases with no gene match: 2. The data originate from a study of sequential checkpoint blockade in melanoma. Study-level information: Arm A got nivolumab then ipilimumab; arm B the reverse, 1:1. Both treatment sequences were followed by maintenance nivolumab.

The sample consisted of CD8+ T cells sorted from blood (inferred from file names), taken from a patient given nivolumab and ipilimumab in sequence. The TCR comes from a human donor with melanoma. The chain is built from TRBV15 and TRBJ2-3; 7 bases match TRBD2. CDR3 in amino acids: CATSSREDTDTQYF. For the CDR3, the DNA is TGTGCCACCAGCAGTCGGGAGGACACAGATACGCAGTATTTT.